This T cell receptor (beta chain) was identified during a study of cytomegalovirus exposure and HLA in healthy donors. The study, taken as a whole, reports: A later analysis associated under 20,000 TCR beta sequences with HLA alleles at a 0.05 false discovery rate. Later findings reportedly placed an Asian-associated ancestry cluster below the roughly 690-donor mean for N-insertions.

13 Jbeta primers and 60 Vbeta primers were used for the PCR. Measured with immunoSEQ multiplex PCR; TCRdb has only the in-frame clones, and not every one. Of around 160,000 clones listed, 79% were seen once; the top ten hold about 6.7%. V trimming: 2 bases; J trimming: 12 bases; junction bases outside the gene matches: 4. In germline, CDR1 is ENHRY, CDR2 SYGVKD. This CDR3 region has 12 residues. For this clone: Its antigen is as yet unknown.

This TCR came from a woman aged 35 to 49 in good health and CMV-seropositive. Specimen: PBMCs. The rearrangement links TRBV10-3 to TRBJ2-1; 7 bases fit TRBD2. The CDR3 spells CAISEMGEGQFF. The CDR3 nucleotides read TGTGCCATCAGTGAGATGGGGGAGGGGCAGTTCTTC.